Following are 24 T cell receptor beta chains from one sample sequenced in a study of blood T cell repertoires in COVID-19. Measured with immunoSEQ multiplex PCR; TCRdb has only the in-frame clones, and not every one. The data show some 250,000 clones, around 83% seen once. The sequenced sample consisted of peripheral blood. These receptors were obtained from a woman older than 75 with acute or convalescent COVID-19.

Worth noting for this clone: Other nucleotide sequences in the sample specify the same CDR3. The chain links TRBV5-6 to TRBJ1-2; D call uncertain. The germline gives CDR1 SGHDT, CDR2 YYEEEE. Between the trimmed V and J ends, which lost 0 bases and 2 bases, there was a span of 5 bases. This CDR3 has 13 residues. This chain's CDR3 is CASSLGVNYGYTF. DNA for the CDR3: TGTGCCAGCAGCTTGGGAGTCAACTATGGCTACACCTTC.

This clone occurred once. The rearrangement uses TRBV28 and TRBJ2-7; D remains unclear. CDR1 and CDR2 from the germline V gene are MDHEN and SYDVKM. The germline V and J ends were trimmed by 2 bases and 3 bases, with 11 bases remaining between them. The CDR3 spans 14 residues. The CDR3 bases are TGTGCCAGCAGTTTAGTTTCCGTAAACTACGAGCAGTACTTC. Translation gives CASSLVSVNYEQYF.

This clone occurred many times. The chain has TRBV2 and TRBJ1-1; 7 bases agree with TRBD1. Trimming cost V 3 bases and J 0 bases; bases outside gene matches: 4. The CDR3 consists of 15 residues. CDR1 and CDR2 from the germline V gene are SNHLY and FYNNEI. The DNA of the CDR3 is TGTGCCAGCAGTGACCTAGGGGGCCTGAACACTGAAGCTTTCTTT. Translated, it gives CASSDLGGLNTEAFF.

The chain uses TRBV27 and TRBJ1-2; D gene uncertain. The CDR3 length is 13 residues. V lost 3 bases and J lost 4, with 9 bases in between. Germline V gene lookup returns CDR1 MNHEY and CDR2 SMNVEV (reference sequence). CDR3 sequence: CASSLRGGYGYTF. As DNA, the CDR3 is TGTGCCAGCAGTTTGCGGGGAGGCTATGGCTACACCTTC.

This rearrangement joins TRBV2 to TRBJ2-7, with D uncertain. CDR3 size: 12 residues. CDR1 is SNHLY and CDR2 is FYNNEI in the germline V gene. Trimming removed 4 bases at V and 2 bases at J, with 6 bases between. The CDR3 sequence: CASSATPYEQYF. The CDR3 coding sequence is TGTGCCAGCAGTGCCACTCCCTACGAGCAGTACTTC.

The chain employs TRBV24-1 and TRBJ2-3; no reliable D call. CDR3 length: 16 residues. Trimming took off 2 bases at V and 3 bases at J, with 14 bases between the two ends. CDR1 and CDR2 (germline): KGHDR, SFDVKD. CDR3 loop: CATSDYSLGSTDTQYF. The DNA for the CDR3 is TGTGCCACCAGTGATTATTCCCTGGGCAGTACAGATACGCAGTATTTT.

The rearrangement uses TRBV19 and TRBJ1-6, with 9 bases fitting TRBD1. CDR1 is LNHDA, CDR2 SQIVND, per germline (reference sequence). The CDR3 has 16 residues. Losses at the gene ends were 5 bases for V and 5 bases for J; bases not matched to a gene: 7. CDR3 region: CASSFTGGADNSPLHF. CDR3 in DNA: TGTGCCAGTAGTTTTACAGGGGGCGCCGATAATTCACCCCTCCACTTT.

There are a few counts of this clone. The chain is built from TRBV6-5 and TRBJ2-7; 10 bases match TRBD1. This CDR3 is 14 amino acids long. CDR1 is MNHEY and CDR2 is SVGAGI in the germline V gene. After removal of 6 bases from V and 3 bases from J, the junction contained 5 bases not matched to a gene. The CDR3 coding sequence is TGTGCCAGCAGGCGACAGGGGGCAGACTACGAGCAGTACTTC. Its translation: CASRRQGADYEQYF.

CDR3 nucleotide sequence: TGTGCCAGTTCCGGGGACAGGGGGGCTTTGGATGAAAAACTGTTTTTT. As protein: CASSGDRGALDEKLFF. This chain uses TRBV19 with TRBJ1-4, with 11 bases aligning to TRBD1. Germline V gene lookup returns CDR1 LNHDA and CDR2 SQIVND (reference sequence). The CDR3 is 16 amino acids. Unmatched junction bases numbered 11, after V lost 8 bases and J lost 6 bases. The full variable domain, in which reference TRBV19 and TRBJ1-4 provide the parts outside the CDR3, is DGGITQSPKYLFRKEGQNVTLSCEQNLNHDAMYWYRQDPGQGLRLIYYSQIVNDFQKGDIAEGYSVSREKKESFPLTVTSAQKNPTAFYLCASSGDRGALDEKLFFGSGTQLSVL.

CDR3 region: CASSYPGEGEKLFF. As DNA, the CDR3 is TGTGCCAGCAGCTACCCGGGGGAAGGGGAAAAACTGTTTTTT. The chain links TRBV7-2 to TRBJ1-4; maybe TRBD1 (5 bases). The V end was cut by 4 bases, the J end by 8 bases, with 14 bases between. Germline CDR1 reads SGHTA; CDR2 reads FQGNSA. The CDR3 sequence is 14 residues long. The full variable domain, completed using reference TRBV7-2 and TRBJ1-4, is GAGVSQSPSNKVTEKGKDVELRCDPISGHTALYWYRQSLGQGLEFLIYFQGNSAPDKSGLPSDRFSAERTGGSVSTLTIQRTQQEDSAVYLCASSYPGEGEKLFFGSGTQLSVL.

The gene calls are TRBV7-8 and TRBJ1-4; D perhaps matches TRBD1 (6 bases). The CDR3 is 19 residues long. Germline lookup yields CDR1 SGHVS and CDR2 FQNEAQ. V was trimmed by 4 bases and J by 1 base, leaving 22 bases between them. The CDR3 sequence is CASSSTGYSRTGTNEKLFF. The CDR3 nucleotides are TGTGCCAGCAGCTCTACAGGGTACTCTCGAACTGGAACTAATGAAAAACTGTTTTTT.

This sequence joins TRBV5-6 and TRBJ2-7, with D tentatively TRBD2 (6 bases). CDR3 length: 11 amino acids. V lost 3 bases to trimming and J lost 5 bases, with 6 bases between them. Looked up from germline, CDR1 is SGHDT and CDR2 is YYEEEE. The DNA of the CDR3 is TGTGCCAGCAGCTCGGGGGACGAGCAGTACTTC. Residues: CASSSGDEQYF.

The rearrangement links TRBV5-8 to TRBJ2-2; 7 nucleotides line up with TRBD1. V dropped 3 bases and J dropped 6; count of bases not matched to a gene: 14. The length of the CDR3 is 17 residues. Germline V gives CDR1 SGHTS, CDR2 YDEGEE. CDR3 nucleotide sequence: TGTGCCAGCAGCTCGTACCCTACAGGGGTATTTCCCGGGGAGCTGTTTTTT. Amino acids: CASSSYPTGVFPGELFF.

The chain uses TRBV9 and TRBJ2-1; 8 positions match TRBD1. V shed 4 bases and J 6 bases; nucleotides not matched to a gene: 6. The CDR3 spans 14 residues. In germline, CDR1 is SGDLS, CDR2 YYNGEE. This CDR3 reads CASSTLTGGNEQFF. The CDR3 DNA follows: TGTGCCAGCAGCACCCTTACAGGGGGCAATGAGCAGTTCTTC. The complete variable domain, with remaining parts taken from reference TRBV9 and TRBJ2-1, reads DSGVTQTPKHLITATGQRVTLRCSPRSGDLSVYWYQQSLDQGLQFLIQYYNGEERAKGNILERFSAQQFPDLHSELNLSSLELGDSALYFCASSTLTGGNEQFFGPGTRLTVL.

The J gene is TRBJ2-3, the V gene TRBV19; TRBD2 aligns across 10 bases. V trimming: 5 bases; J trimming: 1 base; junction bases outside the gene matches: 9. The length of the CDR3 is 17 residues. CDR1 and CDR2 (germline): LNHDA, SQIVND (reference sequence). For the CDR3, the DNA is TGTGCCAGTAGTCCTCTAAAGCGGGGGGGACGCACAGATACGCAGTATTTT. Its translation: CASSPLKRGGRTDTQYF.

CDR3 protein: CASSKRGGFSASYEQYF. The CDR3 DNA follows: TGTGCCAGCAGCAAAAGAGGAGGCTTTTCAGCCTCCTACGAGCAGTACTTC. The rearrangement links TRBV21-1 to TRBJ2-7; the table's TRBD2 call for D was not verified on the DNA. TRBV21-1 is a pseudogene segment. The CDR3 is made up of 17 amino acids.

This sequence joins TRBV11-2 and TRBJ2-1; 10 positions match TRBD1. Germline-derived CDR1 and CDR2 are SGHAT and FQNNGV. The CDR3 is 15 amino acids. Trimming cost V 5 bases and J 0 bases; bases outside gene matches: 1. CDR3 amino acids: CASSRTGGSYNEQFF. The CDR3 coding sequence is TGTGCCAGCAGCAGGACAGGGGGCTCCTACAATGAGCAGTTCTTC.

This rearrangement joins TRBV10-3 to TRBJ1-2; D unresolved. The CDR3 loop spans 14 amino acids. Germline V lookup: CDR1 ENHRY, CDR2 SYGVKD. V was trimmed by 3 bases and J by 4 bases, leaving 12 bases between them. Here the CDR3 reads CAISDPLLSYGYTF. CDR3 nucleotide sequence: TGTGCCATCAGTGATCCCTTACTCTCCTATGGCTACACCTTC.

The rearrangement links TRBV9 to TRBJ2-2; 10 bases are shared with TRBD1. The CDR3 is 15 amino acids. From germline, CDR1 is SGDLS and CDR2 YYNGEE. J gave up 6 bases and V 4 bases, and 6 bases lay outside the gene matches. The CDR3 DNA is TGTGCCAGCAGCACCCGGGACAGGGGCCCCGGGGAGCTGTTTTTT. It specifies CASSTRDRGPGELFF.

The rearrangement uses TRBV19 and TRBJ2-5; 9 positions agree with TRBD2. This CDR3 contains 15 residues. From germline, CDR1 is LNHDA and CDR2 SQIVND (reference sequence). V lost 6 bases and J lost 5; bases outside the gene matches: 10. This chain's CDR3 is CASRPRAGGWETQYF. The CDR3 DNA follows: TGTGCCAGTAGACCCAGAGCGGGGGGTTGGGAGACCCAGTACTTC.

The rearrangement links TRBV18 to TRBJ1-1; no clear D. Looked up from germline, CDR1 is KGHSH and CDR2 is LQKENI. The CDR3 contains 13 residues. Trimming pared 8 bases from V and 1 base from J, leaving 11 bases between. The CDR3 sequence is CASLNRENTEAFF. In nucleotides, the CDR3 is TGTGCCAGCCTAAACCGGGAGAACACTGAAGCTTTCTTT.

This clone was seen a single time. CDR3 residues: CASRPQGPRTGELFF. The CDR3 nucleotides are TGTGCCAGCAGACCACAGGGACCTCGGACCGGGGAGCTGTTTTTT. This chain links TRBV3-1 (or the pseudogene TRBV3-2) with TRBJ2-2; D is perhaps TRBD1 (6 bases). This CDR3 is built from 15 residues. CDR1 is LGHDT and CDR2 is YNNKEL in the germline V gene (reference sequence). The V end was cut by 6 bases, the J end by 5 bases, with 16 bases between.

The chain joins TRBV6-6 to TRBJ1-1; unclear D gene. Trimming removed 0 bases at V and 6 bases at J, with 5 bases between. The CDR3 has 12 residues. Per germline, CDR1 MNHNY and CDR2 SVGAGI (reference sequence). The CDR3 loop reads CASSYSQPEAFF. The DNA for the CDR3 is TGTGCCAGCAGTTACTCACAACCTGAAGCTTTCTTT.

This clone was observed a few times. The chain employs TRBV5-6 and TRBJ1-1; D call uncertain. In germline, CDR1 is SGHDT, CDR2 YYEEEE. The CDR3 has 13 amino acids. V shed 2 bases and J shed 0 bases, with 5 bases lying between them. The CDR3 protein is CASSLTVNTEAFF. The CDR3 region has the DNA TGTGCCAGCAGCTTAACAGTGAACACTGAAGCTTTCTTT.